The rows below give T cell receptor beta chains drawn from one sample of a study of blood T cell repertoires in COVID-19. The data were produced by immunoSEQ multiplex PCR, yet TCRdb's version contains in-frame clones alone and is incomplete. The sample has over 150,000 clones, about four fifths seen once. Source material: peripheral blood. The receptors were gathered from a woman older than 75 with acute or convalescent COVID-19. The CDR3 runs from the conserved cysteine through the conserved F or W. A D gene is named only where the DNA matches it firmly. Only some rows state a clone size, as once, few, many or a class for expanded clones.

.	TRBV27	.	TRBJ1-1	TGTGCCAGCAGTCTATCGACCGGAGGGAACACTGAAGCTTTCTTT	CASSLSTGGNTEAFF
.	TRBV5-6	.	TRBJ2-7	TGTGCCAGCAGCTTGGACAATTTCTACGAGCAGTACTTC	CASSLDNFYEQYF
TRBD2	TRBV2	few	TRBJ2-7	TGTGCCAGCAGAGAAGGGCGGGGGTTCACCTACGAGCAGTACTTC	CASREGRGFTYEQYF
.	TRBV7-9	.	TRBJ1-1	TGTGCCAGCAGCGCCCGTGGGACACCGAACACTGAAGCTTTCTTT	CASSARGTPNTEAFF
.	TRBV4-1	.	TRBJ2-5	TGCGCCAGCAGCCAAACGCGGGCGAGAGGCGAGACCCAGTACTTC	CASSQTRARGETQYF
.	TRBV6-1	.	TRBJ2-7	TGTGCCAGCAGTGAAGCGGTTCAGCGAACCTACGAGCAGTACTTC	CASSEAVQRTYEQYF
TRBD1	TRBV5-6	.	TRBJ2-7	TGTGCCAGCAGCTTGGGCGGGACAGGGGGACGCTACGAGCAGTACTTC	CASSLGGTGGRYEQYF
TRBD1	TRBV9	.	TRBJ2-7	TGTGCCAGCAGCGTAGGGACAGGGGTACCCTACGAGCAGTACTTC	CASSVGTGVPYEQYF
TRBD1	TRBV19	.	TRBJ2-6	TGTGCCAGTAGTCTTTTCGGGACAGGGGGCTCTGGGGCCAACGTCCTGACTTTC	CASSLFGTGGSGANVLTF
TRBD1	TRBV18	many	TRBJ2-2	TGTGCCAGCTCTCATGGGACAGGCGTCACCGGGGAGCTGTTTTTT	CASSHGTGVTGELFF
.	TRBV13	once	TRBJ2-1	TGTGCCAGCAGCCCTGCTGGGGACCGGGGGGCCAAAAATGAGCAGTTCTTC	CASSPAGDRGAKNEQFF
.	TRBV9	once	TRBJ1-3	TGTGCCAGCAGCGATGGCCCTGGAAACACCATATATTTT	CASSDGPGNTIYF
TRBD2	TRBV19	.	TRBJ2-1	TGTGCCAGTAGTATCCGGGCTAGCGGGACCCAGCAGTTCTTC	CASSIRASGTQQFF
.	TRBV30	.	TRBJ2-3	TGTGCCTGGAGTGTACAAGCGGGCCGCACAGATACGCAGTATTTT	CAWSVQAGRTDTQYF
TRBD1	TRBV11-2	.	TRBJ2-2	TGTGCCAGCAGCCCCGGGACAGGGCTTTCCAAAAACACCGGGGAGCTGTTTTTT	CASSPGTGLSKNTGELFF
.	TRBV27	.	TRBJ1-6	TGTGCCAGCAGTTTAGTGACAGCTTATAATTCACCCCTCCACTTT	CASSLVTAYNSPLHF
.	TRBV28	.	TRBJ1-2	TGTGCCAGCAGTTTTCAGGGAAAGGTTCTGGGAGGCTACACCTTC	CASSFQGKVLGGYTF
.	TRBV6-2/TRBV6-3	.	TRBJ2-7	TGTGCCAGCAGTTATCCCAGCGGCCCTACCTACGAGCAGTACTTC	CASSYPSGPTYEQYF
.	TRBV3-1/TRBV3-2	.	TRBJ1-2	TGTGCCAGCAGCCAATCGGGGTCTGGGGTTGGCTACACCTTC	CASSQSGSGVGYTF
.	TRBV3-1/TRBV3-2	.	TRBJ2-1	TGTGCCAGCAGCCAAAAGGGGAACAATGAGCAGTTCTTC	CASSQKGNNEQFF
TRBD1	TRBV6-5	.	TRBJ2-2	TGTGCCAGCAGTTTGACAGGGGGTGGGGAGCTGTTTTTT	CASSLTGGGELFF
.	TRBV19	once	TRBJ1-2	TGTGCCAGTAGTAGTGGGGCGGACGCCCGCTATGGCTACACCTTC	CASSSGADARYGYTF
.	TRBV2	.	TRBJ1-2	TGTGCCAGCAGTGAGACAGGTGCCTATGGCTACACCTTC	CASSETGAYGYTF
.	TRBV6-6	.	TRBJ2-2	TGTGCCAGCAGTTACTCTCAGAACACCGGGGAGCTGTTTTTT	CASSYSQNTGELFF
TRBD1	TRBV10-3	.	TRBJ1-1	TGTGCCATCAGTCCCGGGACAGGGACTGAAGCTTTCTTT	CAISPGTGTEAFF
.	TRBV5-1	.	TRBJ2-1	TGCGCCAGCAGCTTGATTAGGGGGACCCACAATGAGCAGTTCTTC	CASSLIRGTHNEQFF
.	TRBV27	few	TRBJ1-1	TGTGCCAGCAGCCGGGAGAACACTGAAGCTTTCTTT	CASSRENTEAFF
.	TRBV28	.	TRBJ1-4	TGTGCCAGCAGTTTGGACCCGGGGGTTCAAAAACTGTTTTTT	CASSLDPGVQKLFF
TRBD1	TRBV29-1	.	TRBJ1-2	TGCAGCGGACAGACAGGGCAAAACTATGGCTACACCTTC	CSGQTGQNYGYTF
TRBD1	TRBV29-1	.	TRBJ2-5	TGCAGCGCTAGGACAGGGGTGACCCAAGAGACCCAGTACTTC	CSARTGVTQETQYF
.	TRBV30	.	TRBJ1-1	TGTGCCTGGAGTGTATGGCAGGGCCGGCCTGAAGCTTTCTTT	CAWSVWQGRPEAFF